The T cell receptor beta chain described here comes from a study of CD4+ T cells in melanoma. Broader study findings: A reported correlation linked neoantigen-specific CD4+ T cells to CD8+, macrophage and B cell function. In melanoma, neoantigen-specific CD4+ T cells reportedly differed in differentiation state.

Germline CDR1 reads LNHDA; CDR2 reads SQIVND (reference sequence). V gave up 4 bases and J gave up 2 bases; unmatched junction bases: 2. The CDR3 extends over 15 amino acids. TCRdb keeps only in-frame clones here, not all; method: immunoSEQ multiplex PCR. This table has about 55,000 clones, 55% to 75% appearing once. A word on this clone: Its target is unknown.

V and J are TRBV19 and TRBJ2-1; 10 bases agree with TRBD2. Sample: tumor tissue. This sequence originates from a human donor with melanoma. The CDR3 DNA follows: TGTGCCAGTAGTACTAGCGGGGGAGCCTACAATGAGCAGTTCTTC. The encoded protein is CASSTSGGAYNEQFF.